Here is one T cell receptor beta chain with its context. This clonotype was found many times. What antigen it recognizes has not been identified. It has no much larger one-base neighbor in the sample; base qualities were not kept. Receptor amplification or capture employed PCR. The listed sequencing device is Illumina HiSeq 2500. TCR libraries were prepared with molecular barcoding, using unique molecular identifiers to normalize TCRbeta repertoire quantification. The public sequencing data were trimmed at Q25 with fastp and processed into clonotypes with MiXCR by TCRdb, which kept only in-frame beta chains. Identical CDR3 proteins give one entry, which carries the most common genes and DNA. The sample contains 200,000 to 250,000 distinct CDR3 sequences, around 9.9% of them found a single time. In total, the top ten clones hold roughly 30% of the sample. Interpreted using the paper, the treatment or condition label stands for: allogeneic hematopoietic cell transplantation with graft depleted of TCRalphabeta T cells and CD19 B cells. Transplant recipients were children who received TCRalphabeta/CD19-depleted allogeneic hematopoietic cell grafts.

These data come from a study of T-cell reconstitution after alpha-beta-depleted transplantation in children (dated by TCRdb to the mid-2010s). Regarding the complete study: T-cell immune reconstitution after TCRalphabeta/CD19-depleted allogeneic hematopoietic cell transplantation in children was quantitatively tracked in the study by means of TCR repertoire profiling.

V has 5 bases trimmed and J has 4 bases trimmed; junction bases matching no gene number 8. From the cysteine through the phenylalanine, the CDR3 covers 15 amino acids. The CDR3 DNA has 45 bases and is translated from base 1. Broader findings and caveats from the paper: In some patients, the high TCRbeta diversity seen at day 60 was put down to recipient T cells and intrathymic progenitors that had survived conditioning. The apparently early alphabetaT-cell count recovery about two months after transplant was reportedly dependent on only several hundred rapidly expanded clones derived from non-depleted graft cells. Over subsequent months, a decline in hyperexpanded clone frequencies was noted, and after one year, T-cell counts and TCRbeta diversity were mostly ascribed to newly produced T cells.

Material: PBMCs, obtained before TCRalphabeta/CD19-depleted stem cell transplant. This receptor was taken from a child younger than two with acute myeloid leukemia, due to receive a stem cell transplant. The rearrangement combines TRBV12-3 or TRBV12-4 with TRBJ1-5; TRBD1 fits 7 bases in the junction. The encoded CDR3 is CASSPWTGSNQPQHF. In nucleotides, the sequence is TGTGCCAGCAGTCCGTGGACAGGCTCAAATCAGCCCCAGCATTTT.